This TCR beta chain is drawn from a study of tumor-infiltrating lymphocytes in primary liver carcinoma (dated by TCRdb to 2015 to 2018). The study in broad terms: Of the five patients, three men and two women aged 30 to 69 years, four had hepatocellular carcinoma and one had combined HCC and intrahepatic cholangiocarcinoma. The five patients had tumors staged T1-T3 N0M0, with maximum diameters ranging from about 4.2 to 10 cm. Roughly 3.5 to 7.5 million productive TCRbeta reads were obtained per sample, and no significant difference in read depth was found between tissue types. Across five regions of each liver tumor, along with adjacent normal tissue and blood, the study brought together TCRbeta repertoire sequencing, expression microarrays and whole-exome sequencing. A total of 35 or so specimens from 5 patients underwent TCRbeta repertoire sequencing, comprising 25 tumor regions, 5 adjacent noncancerous liver tissues and 5 peripheral blood samples. To link TCRbeta repertoire diversity with the local molecular phenotype, the 25 tumor region samples were profiled using Agilent mRNA microarrays. Technical replicate repertoires showed high reproducibility, with mean shared-clone rates near 0.89 and correlation coefficients above 0.95.

Without any cell sorting, total RNA and DNA were extracted together from about 20-30 mg of bulk tissue using the AllPrep DNA/RNA mini kit. Between late 2015 and 2016, five patients in China with histopathologically diagnosed primary liver carcinoma had surgical resection. Chronic HBV infection was present in the patients, and the patients were treatment-naive at sampling. Five spatially separated regions were sampled per tumor: superior, inferior, left-lateral and right-lateral poles, plus the tumor centre. Histology showed that every tumor sample contained more than 75% viable tumor cells. Fresh tumor and adjacent tissue pieces were bisected, with one half stored in RNAlater at -80 degrees C and the other half sent for histology. The CDR3 holds 14 amino acids from the cysteine to the phenylalanine. Kept here is only the CDR3 DNA, which spans 42 bases and is read in frame from base 1. The germline V gene supplies CDR1 MNHEY and CDR2 SVGAGI.

Beyond this particular receptor, the publication reports: The top 250 clones accounted for a significantly greater share of the repertoire in tumors than in blood (p = 0.039). Only the TCR beta chain was sequenced, which likely underestimates true repertoire diversity because unpaired alpha chains were not captured. Only roughly 7.5-24% of top clones appeared in all five regions of a tumor, which suggests that tumor-infiltrating T cells are spatially heterogeneous. Repertoire overlap was found to be higher between tumor regions (mean approximately 35%) than between tumor-adjacent (about 17%) or tumor-blood (around 14%) pairs, consistent with antigen-driven expansion. The study included only a few patients, and the authors note findings should be validated in a larger study. Since the samples were bulk and unsorted, there was no way to compare CD4+ and CD8+ T cell repertoires.

TCRbeta-specific cDNA was reverse-transcribed from 500 to 550 ng total RNA using a constant-region primer and ProtoScript II reverse transcriptase. Three nested multiplex PCR rounds, following a slightly modified ARM-PCR procedure, were used to build the TCRbeta libraries. Multiplex TRBV1-TRBV30 forward primers and a Cbeta reverse primer were used in the first two PCR rounds, each of which was run for approximately 9 cycles. Sample barcodes and Illumina adapters were added in a final 25-cycle PCR with Deep VentR polymerase. Before sequencing, amplicons between 200 and 500 bp were purified from gel using a QIAquick gel extraction kit. TCRbeta amplicons were sequenced on an Illumina HiSeq 2500 with 250-bp paired-end reads. The original pipeline was this. Quality trimming of reads was performed with Trimmomatic v0.33, and paired reads were merged with FLASH v1.2.11 so that full CDR3 sequences could be recovered. V, D and J germline segments were assigned to the rearranged TCRbeta sequences by MiGEC v1.2.1b. Clonotype statistics, along with Shannon-Wiener diversity indices, were calculated using VDJtools v1.0.0. To reduce sampling bias, subsequent analyses other than the diversity analysis used only the 250 most abundant clonotypes in each sample. TCRdb itself trimmed the public reads at Q25 with fastp, ran MiXCR and retained productive beta chains. Rows with a matching CDR3 protein are joined into one entry that keeps the most common DNA and genes. It is TCRdb's table, rather than the study itself, that gives the V and J calls and clone size. Present in this sample are more than 90,000 distinct CDR3 sequences, more than 65% of which were seen just once. The top ten clonotypes cover 12% of the sample.

Comments on this clonotype: The antigen this receptor binds is unknown. At one boundary the junction diverges from the germline segment, which might be a read error.

Sequencing used liver tumor tissue from sampling region 2. The sample's cell subset or site label is to be understood as: tumor region T2, inferior pole. The source is a woman aged 55-69 years with primary liver carcinoma and hepatitis B virus infection. Rearrangement joined TRBV6-5 to TRBJ2-7; a stretch of 10 junction bases matches TRBD2. DNA sequence: TGTGCCAGCAGCCAAGCGGGAGGGCCCTGCGAGCAGAACTTC. This is translated as CASSQAGGPCEQNF.